This entry lists 4 T cell receptor beta chains sequenced from one sample in a study of blood T cell repertoires in COVID-19. Data came from immunoSEQ multiplex PCR; TCRdb stores just in-frame clones and leaves some out. The table includes a few hundred thousand clones, 85% to 90% detected once. Sequenced input: peripheral blood. The receptors were gathered from a woman in her forties with acute or convalescent COVID-19.

This clone came up once. The V gene is TRBV5-1, the J gene TRBJ2-1; possible D gene TRBD1, 6 bases. V shed 2 bases and J shed 11 bases, with 8 bases lying between them. Germline lookup yields CDR1 SGHRS and CDR2 YFSETQ. The CDR3 loop spans 11 amino acids. The CDR3, as DNA: TGCGCCAGCAGCTTAGGACAGCAGCAGTTCTTC. This codes for CASSLGQQQFF. The complete variable domain, with remaining parts taken from reference TRBV5-1 and TRBJ2-1, reads KAGVTQTPRYLIKTRGQQVTLSCSPISGHRSVSWYQQTPGQGLQFLFEYFSETQRNKGNFPGRFSGRQFSNSRSEMNVSTLELGDSALYLCASSLGQQQFFGPGTRLTVL.

V is TRBV18 and J is TRBJ2-5, with 10 bases matching TRBD1. There are 16 residues in the CDR3. The germline V gene encodes CDR1 KGHSH and CDR2 LQKENI. V shed 3 bases and J 4 bases; nucleotides not matched to a gene: 8. The CDR3 loop reads CASSPRRQGAGETQYF. In DNA, the CDR3 is TGTGCCAGCTCACCGAGGAGACAGGGGGCAGGAGAGACCCAGTACTTC.

The chain joins TRBV19 to TRBJ2-3, with 8 bases identical to TRBD2. V gave up 0 bases and J gave up 2 bases; unmatched junction bases: 4. The CDR3 runs 16 residues. Germline-derived CDR1 and CDR2 are LNHDA and SQIVND (reference sequence). The CDR3 DNA follows: TGTGCCAGTAGTATAGATACGGGGGGGATCACAGATACGCAGTATTTT. It encodes CASSIDTGGITDTQYF.

The V call is TRBV10-3, the J call TRBJ1-5; D gene ambiguous. The V gene lost 0 bases and the J gene lost 6 bases, with 12 bases spanning the gap. CDR3 size: 15 residues. Per the germline V gene, CDR1 is ENHRY and CDR2 is SYGVKD. The CDR3 is CAISESGSGGQPQHF. CDR3 coding DNA: TGTGCCATCAGTGAGTCAGGGAGTGGCGGTCAGCCCCAGCATTTT.